This T cell receptor (beta chain) is from a study of T cell repertoires in cytomegalovirus infection. As concerns this clonotype: Antigen unknown.

Germline CDR1 reads MDHEN; CDR2 reads SYDVKM. The CDR3 length is 14 residues. J was trimmed by 3 bases and V by 6 bases; bases with no gene match: 6. TCRdb fed the reads into MiXCR, producing one record per CDR3 protein. The sample yields hundreds of thousands of distinct CDR3 sequences, about 33% seen once. The sequencing used cultured PBMCs, collected from culture after CMV antigen stimulation. The receptor was derived from a human donor in good health (CMV status not recorded). Some clones in this sample may be carry-over from other donors' samples. The rearrangement uses TRBV28 and TRBJ2-7; 9 bases align to TRBD1. In DNA form, the CDR3 reads TGTGCCAGCAGCATTGGGGACAGGGACTACGAGCAGTACTTC. This codes for CASSIGDRDYEQYF.